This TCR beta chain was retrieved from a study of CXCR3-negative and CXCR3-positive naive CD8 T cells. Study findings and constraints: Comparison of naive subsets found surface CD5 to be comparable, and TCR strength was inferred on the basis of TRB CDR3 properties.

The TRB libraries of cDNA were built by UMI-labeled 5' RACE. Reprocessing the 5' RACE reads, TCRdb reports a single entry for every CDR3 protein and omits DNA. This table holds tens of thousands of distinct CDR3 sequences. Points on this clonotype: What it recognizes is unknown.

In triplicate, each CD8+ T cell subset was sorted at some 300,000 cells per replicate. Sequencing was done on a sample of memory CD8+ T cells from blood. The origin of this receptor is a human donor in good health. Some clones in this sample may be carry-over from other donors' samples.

CDR3 sequence reads: CASSYRQRSYEQYF. The chain is built from TRBV13 and TRBJ2-7. From germline, CDR1 is PRHDT and CDR2 FYEKMQ (reference sequence). This CDR3 is 14 amino acids long.